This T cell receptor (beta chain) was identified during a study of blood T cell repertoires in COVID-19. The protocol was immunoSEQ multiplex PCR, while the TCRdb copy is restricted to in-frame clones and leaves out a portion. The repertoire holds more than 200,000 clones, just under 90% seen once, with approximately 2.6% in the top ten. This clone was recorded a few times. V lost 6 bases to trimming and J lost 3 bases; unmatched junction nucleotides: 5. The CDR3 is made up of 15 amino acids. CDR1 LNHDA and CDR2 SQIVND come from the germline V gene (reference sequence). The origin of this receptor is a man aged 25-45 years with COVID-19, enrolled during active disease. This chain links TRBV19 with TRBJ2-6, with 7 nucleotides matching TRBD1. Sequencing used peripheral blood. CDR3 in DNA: TGTGCCAGTAGCAAGACAGGGTATGGGGCCAACGTCCTGACTTTC. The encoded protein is CASSKTGYGANVLTF.